This T cell receptor (beta chain) appears in the sequencing data of a study of cytomegalovirus exposure and HLA in healthy donors. This CDR3 comprises 15 residues. Trimming pared 2 bases from V and 1 base from J, leaving 12 bases between. Generated by immunoSEQ multiplex PCR, the TCRdb table keeps only in-frame clones and is missing some. The sample lists 65,000 to 90,000 clones, approximately 95% occurring once. V is TRBV23-1 and J is TRBJ2-7; D is uncertain. TRBV23-1 is identified as an open reading frame with a role that is uncertain. Sequenced sample: PBMCs. The TCR was taken from a man in his late teens or twenties in good health and CMV-seronegative. As DNA, the CDR3 is TGCGCCAGCAGTCAAGACTGTCCCCTTTCCTACGAGCAGTACTTC. Translation gives CASSQDCPLSYEQYF.